These T cell receptor beta chains were read from a single sample in a study of blood T cell repertoires in COVID-19. Produced via immunoSEQ multiplex PCR; TCRdb's table is partial and in-frame only. The table shows 85,000 to 100,000 clones, with 88% occurring only once. Sequencing input: peripheral blood. The receptor set was obtained from a man aged 45-65 years with COVID-19, enrolled during active disease. CDR3s include the opening cysteine and the closing phenylalanine or tryptophan. D genes are given only for firm matches. Clone size is given for some rows only: seen once, a few or many times, or a class if the clone is expanded.

j_gene: TRBJ1-2; v_gene: TRBV28; abundance: NA; d_gene: NA; len: 15; CDR3aa: CASSPGQYQNYGYTF; CDR3nt: TGTGCCAGCAGCCCTGGCCAGTATCAAAACTATGGCTACACCTTC
j_gene: TRBJ2-2; v_gene: TRBV7-9; abundance: few; d_gene: NA; len: 15; CDR3aa: CASSGGTANTGELFF; CDR3nt: TGTGCCAGCAGCGGAGGGACAGCGAACACCGGGGAGCTGTTTTTT
j_gene: TRBJ1-5; v_gene: TRBV3-1/TRBV3-2; abundance: NA; d_gene: TRBD1; len: 15; CDR3aa: CASSQGPGGYQPQHF; CDR3nt: TGTGCCAGCAGCCAAGGGCCAGGGGGGTATCAGCCCCAGCATTTT
j_gene: TRBJ2-3; v_gene: TRBV27; abundance: once; d_gene: TRBD2; len: 16; CDR3aa: CASSLSGGKFTDTQYF; CDR3nt: TGTGCCAGCAGCCTCAGCGGGGGGAAATTCACAGATACGCAGTATTTT
j_gene: TRBJ1-4; v_gene: TRBV27; abundance: NA; d_gene: NA; len: 15; CDR3aa: CASSFMGGRNEKLFF; CDR3nt: TGTGCCAGCAGTTTCATGGGGGGGCGTAATGAAAAACTGTTTTTT
j_gene: TRBJ1-2; v_gene: TRBV7-9; abundance: NA; d_gene: TRBD1; len: 15; CDR3aa: CASSLEAGGTGGYTF; CDR3nt: TGTGCCAGCAGCTTAGAGGCAGGGGGAACGGGCGGCTACACCTTC
j_gene: TRBJ1-1; v_gene: TRBV7-8; abundance: NA; d_gene: TRBD1; len: 15; CDR3aa: CASSPRTGGHTEAFF; CDR3nt: TGTGCCAGCAGCCCAAGGACAGGGGGCCACACTGAAGCTTTCTTT
j_gene: TRBJ1-5; v_gene: TRBV6-5; abundance: NA; d_gene: NA; len: 14; CDR3aa: CASSVTGNNQPQHF; CDR3nt: TGTGCCAGCAGCGTGACAGGCAACAATCAGCCCCAGCATTTT
j_gene: TRBJ2-5; v_gene: TRBV5-4; abundance: NA; d_gene: TRBD2; len: 15; CDR3aa: CASSSDSTRGGTQYF; CDR3nt: TGTGCCAGCAGCTCCGACTCTACCCGGGGGGGGACCCAGTACTTC
j_gene: TRBJ1-2; v_gene: TRBV5-1; abundance: NA; d_gene: NA; len: 12; CDR3aa: CASSYGNYGYTF; CDR3nt: TGCGCCAGCAGCTACGGGAACTATGGCTACACCTTC
j_gene: TRBJ1-2; v_gene: TRBV28; abundance: NA; d_gene: NA; len: 13; CDR3aa: CASSFRGYYGYTF; CDR3nt: TGTGCCAGCAGTTTTCGGGGTTACTATGGCTACACCTTC
j_gene: TRBJ2-1; v_gene: TRBV7-3; abundance: NA; d_gene: NA; len: 17; CDR3aa: CASSLVGGESSYNEQFF; CDR3nt: TGTGCCAGCAGCTTAGTCGGAGGGGAAAGCTCCTACAATGAGCAGTTCTTC
j_gene: TRBJ2-3; v_gene: TRBV24-1; abundance: NA; d_gene: TRBD1; len: 15; CDR3aa: CATSDLQGIADTQYF; CDR3nt: TGTGCCACCAGTGATTTACAGGGGATCGCAGATACGCAGTATTTT
j_gene: TRBJ2-1; v_gene: TRBV4-1; abundance: NA; d_gene: NA; len: 15; CDR3aa: CASSHLSGVYNEQFF; CDR3nt: TGCGCCAGCAGCCATTTGAGCGGAGTCTACAATGAGCAGTTCTTC
j_gene: TRBJ1-2; v_gene: TRBV14; abundance: NA; d_gene: NA; len: 14; CDR3aa: CASSQVGSNYGYTF; CDR3nt: TGTGCCAGCAGCCAAGTTGGCTCTAACTATGGCTACACCTTC
j_gene: TRBJ1-2; v_gene: TRBV2; abundance: NA; d_gene: TRBD1; len: 13; CDR3aa: CAKHVGQGKGYTF; CDR3nt: TGTGCCAAACATGTGGGACAGGGGAAAGGCTACACCTTC
j_gene: TRBJ2-3; v_gene: TRBV10-1; abundance: NA; d_gene: NA; len: 15; CDR3aa: CASSDAAGGTDTQYF; CDR3nt: TGCGCCAGCAGTGATGCGGCGGGTGGCACAGATACGCAGTATTTT
j_gene: TRBJ2-7; v_gene: TRBV15; abundance: NA; d_gene: NA; len: 15; CDR3aa: CATRVGGTPFGEQYF; CDR3nt: TGTGCCACCAGAGTAGGGGGAACCCCCTTTGGCGAGCAGTACTTC
j_gene: TRBJ1-6; v_gene: TRBV6-5; abundance: NA; d_gene: NA; len: 13; CDR3aa: CASSSVFNSPLHF; CDR3nt: TGTGCCAGCAGTTCTGTTTTTAATTCACCCCTCCACTTT
j_gene: TRBJ2-7; v_gene: TRBV5-1; abundance: NA; d_gene: TRBD1; len: 16; CDR3aa: CASSHAPGQGSYEQYF; CDR3nt: TGCGCCAGCAGCCATGCACCGGGACAGGGGAGCTACGAGCAGTACTTC